Sequencing of this T cell receptor beta chain was carried out in a study of blood T cells in healthy people across ages. Sample-barcoded 5' priming and a J-beta primer mix drove a second PCR of 7 to 11 cycles. Via MiXCR, TCRdb re-called the 5' RACE reads, giving one row per CDR3 protein. The sample comprises some 880,000 distinct CDR3 sequences, under 40% of which are singletons, and over 10% rests with the top ten. Extracted total RNA amounted to at least 5 micrograms for each sample. Study-wide findings and caveats: Naive and antigen-experienced cells were not separated, limiting conclusive comparison. Greater diversity and more naive CD4+ cells were seen in long-lived donors than in aged donors.

This clonotype has a handful of counts. The antigen remains unidentified. The TCR comes from a man younger than 30 in good health. The specimen sequenced was blood.

Here the CDR3 DNA reads TGTGCCAGCAGCTCAAACAGGTCTCCGAACACTGAAGCTTTCTTT. Translation gives CASSSNRSPNTEAFF. The rearrangement joins TRBV11-2 to TRBJ1-1; the D gene is possibly TRBD1 (5 bases). Looked up from germline, CDR1 is SGHAT and CDR2 is FQNNGV. Trimming took off 4 bases at V and 1 base at J, with 13 bases between the two ends. This CDR3 has 15 amino acids.